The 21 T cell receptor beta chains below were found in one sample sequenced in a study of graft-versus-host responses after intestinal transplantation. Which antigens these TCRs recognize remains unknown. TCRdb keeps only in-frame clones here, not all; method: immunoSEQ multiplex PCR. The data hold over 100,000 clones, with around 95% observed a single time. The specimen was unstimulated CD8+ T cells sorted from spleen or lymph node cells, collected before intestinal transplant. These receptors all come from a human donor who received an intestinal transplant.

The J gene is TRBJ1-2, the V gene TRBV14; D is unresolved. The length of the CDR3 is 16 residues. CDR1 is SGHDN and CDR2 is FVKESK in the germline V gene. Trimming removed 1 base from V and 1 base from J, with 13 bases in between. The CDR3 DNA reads TGTGCCAGCAGCCAAGGGTCCTCATACAGTAACTATGGCTACACCTTC. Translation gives CASSQGSSYSNYGYTF. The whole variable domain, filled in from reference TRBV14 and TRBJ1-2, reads EAGVTQFPSHSVIEKGQTVTLRCDPISGHDNLYWYRRVMGKEIKFLLHFVKESKQDESGMPNNRFLAERTGGTYSTLKVQPAELEDSGVYFCASSQGSSYSNYGYTFGSGTRLTVV.

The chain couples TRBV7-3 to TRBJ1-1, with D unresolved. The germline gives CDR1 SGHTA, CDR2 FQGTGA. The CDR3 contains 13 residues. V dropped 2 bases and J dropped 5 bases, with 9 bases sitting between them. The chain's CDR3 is CASSLDTGTEAFF. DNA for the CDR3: TGTGCCAGCAGCTTAGACACCGGGACTGAAGCTTTCTTT.

The CDR3 here is CASSLRDRTYEQYF. The CDR3 nucleotides read TGTGCCAGCAGTTTACGGGACAGAACCTACGAGCAGTACTTC. This chain joins TRBV6-5 and TRBJ2-7, with 7 bases lining up with TRBD1. The V and J ends lost 4 bases and 2 bases, in that order; junction bases with no gene match: 5. The CDR3 runs 14 residues. Per germline, CDR1 MNHEY and CDR2 SVGAGI.

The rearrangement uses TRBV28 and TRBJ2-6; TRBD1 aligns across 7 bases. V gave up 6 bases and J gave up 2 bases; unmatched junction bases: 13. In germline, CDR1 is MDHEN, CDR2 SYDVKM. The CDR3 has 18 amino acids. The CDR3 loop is CASRDTGVPPPGANVLTF. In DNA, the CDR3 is TGTGCCAGCAGGGACACAGGGGTCCCTCCCCCTGGGGCCAACGTCCTGACTTTC.

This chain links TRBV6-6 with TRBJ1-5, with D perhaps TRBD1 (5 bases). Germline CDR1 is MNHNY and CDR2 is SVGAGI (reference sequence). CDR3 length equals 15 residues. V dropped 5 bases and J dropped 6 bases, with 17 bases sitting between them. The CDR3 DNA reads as TGTGCCAGCAGTCTTGCCATCAGGGCTCGTCAGCCCCAGCATTTT. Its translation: CASSLAIRARQPQHF.

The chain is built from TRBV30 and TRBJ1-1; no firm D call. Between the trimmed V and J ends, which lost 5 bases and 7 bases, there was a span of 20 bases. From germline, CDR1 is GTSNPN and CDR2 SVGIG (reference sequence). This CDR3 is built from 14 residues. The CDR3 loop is CAWADMILGIEAFF. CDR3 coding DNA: TGTGCCTGGGCCGACATGATCTTAGGGATTGAAGCTTTCTTT.

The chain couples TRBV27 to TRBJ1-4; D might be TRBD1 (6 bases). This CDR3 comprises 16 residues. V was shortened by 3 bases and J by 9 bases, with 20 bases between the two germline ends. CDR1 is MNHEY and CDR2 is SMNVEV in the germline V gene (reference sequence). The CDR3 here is CASSFSAGQRMKKLFF. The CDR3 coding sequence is TGTGCCAGCAGTTTTTCGGCGGGACAACGAATGAAAAAACTGTTTTTT.

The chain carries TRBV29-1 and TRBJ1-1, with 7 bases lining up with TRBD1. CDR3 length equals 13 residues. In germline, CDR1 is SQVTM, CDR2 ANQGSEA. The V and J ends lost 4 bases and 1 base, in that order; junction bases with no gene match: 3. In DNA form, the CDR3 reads TGCAGCGTTGCGGCAGGGGGGAACACTGAAGCTTTCTTT. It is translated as CSVAAGGNTEAFF.

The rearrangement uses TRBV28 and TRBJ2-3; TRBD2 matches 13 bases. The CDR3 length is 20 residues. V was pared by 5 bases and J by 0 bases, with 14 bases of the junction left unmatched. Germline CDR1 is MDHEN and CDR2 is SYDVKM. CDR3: CASSTNRLAGGGFSTDTQYF. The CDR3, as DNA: TGTGCCAGCAGTACAAATCGACTAGCGGGAGGAGGGTTTAGCACAGATACGCAGTATTTT.

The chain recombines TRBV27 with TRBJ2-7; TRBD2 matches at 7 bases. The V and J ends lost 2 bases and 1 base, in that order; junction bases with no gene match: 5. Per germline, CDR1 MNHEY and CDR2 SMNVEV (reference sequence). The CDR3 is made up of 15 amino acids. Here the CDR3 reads CASSLTGLSSYEQYF. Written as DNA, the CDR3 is TGTGCCAGCAGTTTAACGGGACTATCTTCCTACGAGCAGTACTTC.

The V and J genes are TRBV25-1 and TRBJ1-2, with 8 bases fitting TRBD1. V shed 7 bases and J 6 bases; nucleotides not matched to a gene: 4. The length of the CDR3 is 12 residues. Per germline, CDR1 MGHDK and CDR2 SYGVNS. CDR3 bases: TGTGCCAGCAACCAACAGGGGGATGGCTACACCTTC. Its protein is CASNQQGDGYTF.

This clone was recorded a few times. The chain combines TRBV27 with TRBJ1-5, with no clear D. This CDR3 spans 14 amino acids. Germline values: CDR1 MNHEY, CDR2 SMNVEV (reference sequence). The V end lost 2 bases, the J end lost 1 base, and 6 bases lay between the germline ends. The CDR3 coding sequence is TGTGCCAGCAGTTTAACGGGGAGCAATCAGCCCCAGCATTTT. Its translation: CASSLTGSNQPQHF.

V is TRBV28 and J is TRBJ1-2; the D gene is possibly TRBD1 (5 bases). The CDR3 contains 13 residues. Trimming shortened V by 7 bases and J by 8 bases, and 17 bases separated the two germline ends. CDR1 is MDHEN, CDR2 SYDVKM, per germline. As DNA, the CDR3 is TGTGCCAGCACCGCGTGGGGGTCGAGAGGCTACACCTTC. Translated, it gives CASTAWGSRGYTF.

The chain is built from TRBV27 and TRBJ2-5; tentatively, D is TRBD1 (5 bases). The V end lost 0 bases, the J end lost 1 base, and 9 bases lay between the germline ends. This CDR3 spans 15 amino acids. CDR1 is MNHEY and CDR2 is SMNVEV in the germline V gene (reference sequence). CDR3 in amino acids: CASSLSNRFQETQYF. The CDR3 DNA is TGTGCCAGCAGTTTATCAAACAGGTTCCAAGAGACCCAGTACTTC.

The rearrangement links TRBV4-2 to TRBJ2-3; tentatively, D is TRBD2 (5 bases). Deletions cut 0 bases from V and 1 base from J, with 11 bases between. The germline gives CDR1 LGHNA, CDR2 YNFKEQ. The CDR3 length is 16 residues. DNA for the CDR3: TGTGCCAGCAGCCAAGAGGAGGCGGATGGCACAGATACGCAGTATTTT. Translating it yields CASSQEEADGTDTQYF.

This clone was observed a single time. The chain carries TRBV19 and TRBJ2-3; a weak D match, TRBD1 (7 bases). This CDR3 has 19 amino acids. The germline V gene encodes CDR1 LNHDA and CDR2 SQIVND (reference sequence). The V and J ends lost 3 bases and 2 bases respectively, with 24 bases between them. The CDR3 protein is CASSILIDKTGEVTDTQYF. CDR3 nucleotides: TGTGCCAGTAGTATCCTAATAGATAAAACAGGGGAGGTCACAGATACGCAGTATTTT.

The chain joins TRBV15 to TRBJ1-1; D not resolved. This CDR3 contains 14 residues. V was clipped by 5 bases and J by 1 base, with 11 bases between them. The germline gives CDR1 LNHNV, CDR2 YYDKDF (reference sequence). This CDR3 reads CATSFMEGNTEAFF. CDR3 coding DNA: TGTGCCACCAGCTTTATGGAGGGGAACACTGAAGCTTTCTTT.

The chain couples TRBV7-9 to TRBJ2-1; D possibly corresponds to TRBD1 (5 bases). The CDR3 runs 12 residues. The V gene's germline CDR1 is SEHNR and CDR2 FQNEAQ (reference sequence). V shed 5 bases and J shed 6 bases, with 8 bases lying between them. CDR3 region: CASSSDSNEQFF. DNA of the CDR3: TGTGCCAGCAGCAGTGACAGCAATGAGCAGTTCTTC. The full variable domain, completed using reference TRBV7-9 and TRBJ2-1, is DTGVSQNPRHKITKRGQNVTFRCDPISEHNRLYWYRQTLGQGPEFLTYFQNEAQLEKSRLLSDRFSAERPKGSFSTLEIQRTEQGDSAMYLCASSSDSNEQFFGPGTRLTVL.

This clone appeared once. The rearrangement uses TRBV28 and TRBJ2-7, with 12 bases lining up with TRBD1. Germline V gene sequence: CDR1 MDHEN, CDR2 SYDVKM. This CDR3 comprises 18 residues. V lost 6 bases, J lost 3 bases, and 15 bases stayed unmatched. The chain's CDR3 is CASRAGTGGLFVGYEQYF. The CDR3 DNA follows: TGTGCCAGCAGAGCCGGGACAGGGGGCTTGTTCGTTGGCTACGAGCAGTACTTC. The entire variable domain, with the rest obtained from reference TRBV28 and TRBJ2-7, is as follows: DVKVTQSSRYLVKRTGEKVFLECVQDMDHENMFWYRQDPGLGLRLIYFSYDVKMKEKGDIPEGYSVSREKKERFSLILESASTNQTSMYLCASRAGTGGLFVGYEQYFGPGTRLTVT.

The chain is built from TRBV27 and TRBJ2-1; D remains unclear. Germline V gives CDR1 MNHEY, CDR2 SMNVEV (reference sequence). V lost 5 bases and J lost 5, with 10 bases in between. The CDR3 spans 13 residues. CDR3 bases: TGTGCCAGCAGTCTAGGGCCAGACAATGAGCAGTTCTTC. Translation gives CASSLGPDNEQFF.

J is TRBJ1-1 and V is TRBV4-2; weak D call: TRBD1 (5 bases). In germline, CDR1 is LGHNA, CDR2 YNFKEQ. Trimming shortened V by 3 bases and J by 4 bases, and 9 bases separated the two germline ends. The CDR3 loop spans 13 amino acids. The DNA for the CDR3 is TGTGCCAGCAGCCACAGGGTATCCACTGAAGCTTTCTTT. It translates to CASSHRVSTEAFF.